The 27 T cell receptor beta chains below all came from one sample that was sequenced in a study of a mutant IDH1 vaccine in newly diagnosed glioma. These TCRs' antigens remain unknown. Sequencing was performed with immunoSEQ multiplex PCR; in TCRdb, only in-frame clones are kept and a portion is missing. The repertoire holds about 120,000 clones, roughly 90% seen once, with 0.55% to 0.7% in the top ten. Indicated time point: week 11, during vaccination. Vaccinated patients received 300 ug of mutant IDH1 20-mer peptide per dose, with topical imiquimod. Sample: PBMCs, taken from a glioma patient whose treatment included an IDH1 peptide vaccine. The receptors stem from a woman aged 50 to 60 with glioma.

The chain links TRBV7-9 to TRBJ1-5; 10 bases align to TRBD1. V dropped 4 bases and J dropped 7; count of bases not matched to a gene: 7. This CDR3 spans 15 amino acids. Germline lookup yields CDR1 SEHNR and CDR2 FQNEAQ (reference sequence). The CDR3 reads CASSSGQGVGQPQHF. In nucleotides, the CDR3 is TGTGCCAGCAGCTCCGGACAGGGGGTAGGGCAGCCCCAGCATTTT.

The chain's CDR3 is CASKYRGSRTDTQYF. The CDR3 bases are TGTGCCAGCAAGTACAGGGGCTCTCGCACAGATACGCAGTATTTT. The chain uses TRBV6-5 and TRBJ2-3; 7 positions agree with TRBD1. V lost 7 bases and J lost 1; bases outside the gene matches: 8. Germline-derived CDR1 and CDR2 are MNHEY and SVGAGI. This CDR3 contains 15 residues.

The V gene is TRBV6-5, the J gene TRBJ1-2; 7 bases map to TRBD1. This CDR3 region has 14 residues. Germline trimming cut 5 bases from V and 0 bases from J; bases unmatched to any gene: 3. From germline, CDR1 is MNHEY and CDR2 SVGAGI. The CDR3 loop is CASSPGTANYGYTF. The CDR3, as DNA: TGTGCCAGCAGTCCTGGGACAGCTAACTATGGCTACACCTTC.

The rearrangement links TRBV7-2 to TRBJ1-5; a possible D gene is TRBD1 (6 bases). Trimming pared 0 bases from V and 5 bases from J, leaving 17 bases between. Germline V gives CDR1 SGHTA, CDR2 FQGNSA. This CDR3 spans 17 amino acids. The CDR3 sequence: CASSLAGGGGGYQPQHF. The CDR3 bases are TGTGCCAGCAGCTTAGCCGGTGGGGGAGGGGGTTATCAGCCCCAGCATTTT.

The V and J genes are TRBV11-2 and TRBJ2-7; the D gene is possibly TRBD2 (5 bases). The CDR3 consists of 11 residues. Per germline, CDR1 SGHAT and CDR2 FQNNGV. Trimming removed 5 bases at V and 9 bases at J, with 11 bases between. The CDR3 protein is CASSLNGMQYF. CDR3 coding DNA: TGTGCCAGCAGCCTAAACGGGATGCAGTACTTC.

CDR3 coding DNA: TGCGCCAGCGGCGTTGGGGGCTCCGAGCAGTACTTC. Protein: CASGVGGSEQYF. J is TRBJ2-7 and V is TRBV5-1, with D possibly TRBD1 on 6 matching bases. Trimming shortened V by 7 bases and J by 6 bases, and 14 bases separated the two germline ends. The CDR3 is 12 residues long. Germline V gives CDR1 SGHRS, CDR2 YFSETQ.

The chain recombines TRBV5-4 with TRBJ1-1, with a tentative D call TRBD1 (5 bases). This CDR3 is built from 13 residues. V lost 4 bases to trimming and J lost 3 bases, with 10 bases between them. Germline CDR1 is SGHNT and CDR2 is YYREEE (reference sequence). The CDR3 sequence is CASSRGGDTEAFF. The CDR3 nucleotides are TGTGCCAGCAGCCGGGGAGGGGACACTGAAGCTTTCTTT.

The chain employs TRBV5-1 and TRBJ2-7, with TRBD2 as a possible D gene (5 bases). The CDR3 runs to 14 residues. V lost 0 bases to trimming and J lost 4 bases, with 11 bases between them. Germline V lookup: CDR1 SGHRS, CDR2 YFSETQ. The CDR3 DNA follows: TGCGCCAGCAGCTTGGATCGGGGTATTTACGAGCAGTACTTC. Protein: CASSLDRGIYEQYF.

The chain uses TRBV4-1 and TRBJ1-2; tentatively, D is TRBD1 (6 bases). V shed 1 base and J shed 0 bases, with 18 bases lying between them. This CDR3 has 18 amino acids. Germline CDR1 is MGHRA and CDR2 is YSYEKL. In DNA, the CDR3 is TGCGCCAGCAGCCAAGCAGTGCACGGGGGCGCCGCTAACTATGGCTACACCTTC. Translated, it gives CASSQAVHGGAANYGYTF.

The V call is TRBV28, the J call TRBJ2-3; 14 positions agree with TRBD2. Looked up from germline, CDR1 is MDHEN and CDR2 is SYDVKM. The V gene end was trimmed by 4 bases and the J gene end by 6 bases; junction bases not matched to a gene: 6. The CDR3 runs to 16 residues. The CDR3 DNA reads TGTGCCAGCAGTTCGGGACTAGCGGGAGTCGGGGATACGCAGTATTTT. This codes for CASSSGLAGVGDTQYF.

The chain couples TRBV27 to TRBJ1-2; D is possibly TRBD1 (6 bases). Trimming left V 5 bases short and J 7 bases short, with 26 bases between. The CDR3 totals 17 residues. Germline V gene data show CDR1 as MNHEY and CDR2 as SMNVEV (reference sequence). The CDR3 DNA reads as TGTGCCAGCAGTCTAACTACCGCGAACAGGGCCACTGGTGGCTACACCTTC. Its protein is CASSLTTANRATGGYTF.

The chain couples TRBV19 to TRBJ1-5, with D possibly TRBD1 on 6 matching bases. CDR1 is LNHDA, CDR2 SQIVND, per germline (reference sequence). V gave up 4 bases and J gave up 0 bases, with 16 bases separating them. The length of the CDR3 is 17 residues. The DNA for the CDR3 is TGTGCCAGTAGTACAACCGGGACAACAATTAGCAATCAGCCCCAGCATTTT. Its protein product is CASSTTGTTISNQPQHF.

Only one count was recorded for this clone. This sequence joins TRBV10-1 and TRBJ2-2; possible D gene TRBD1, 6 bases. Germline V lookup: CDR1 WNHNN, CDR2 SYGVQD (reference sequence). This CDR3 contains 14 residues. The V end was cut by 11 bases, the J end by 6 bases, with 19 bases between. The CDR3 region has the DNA TGCGCCGGGACCCCACAGGGTTTCTCCGGGGAGCTGTTTTTT. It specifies CAGTPQGFSGELFF.

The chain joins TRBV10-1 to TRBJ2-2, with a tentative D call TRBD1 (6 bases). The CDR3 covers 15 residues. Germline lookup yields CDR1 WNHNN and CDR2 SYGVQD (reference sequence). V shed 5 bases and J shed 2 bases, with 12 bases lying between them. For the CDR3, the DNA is TGCGCCAGCAGTCCCAGGACAGTAAACACCGGGGAGCTGTTTTTT. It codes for CASSPRTVNTGELFF.

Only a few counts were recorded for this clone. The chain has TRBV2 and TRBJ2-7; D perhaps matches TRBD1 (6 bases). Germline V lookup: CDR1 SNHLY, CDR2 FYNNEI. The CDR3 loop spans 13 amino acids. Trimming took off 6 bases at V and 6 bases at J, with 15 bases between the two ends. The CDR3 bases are TGTGCCAGCAGCATTCATCAGGGGTTCGAGCAGTACTTC. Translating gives CASSIHQGFEQYF. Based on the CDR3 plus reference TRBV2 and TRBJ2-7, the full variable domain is EPEVTQTPSHQVTQMGQEVILRCVPISNHLYFYWYRQILGQKVEFLVSFYNNEISEKSEIFDDQFSVERPDGSNFTLKIRSTKLEDSAMYFCASSIHQGFEQYFGPGTRLTVT.

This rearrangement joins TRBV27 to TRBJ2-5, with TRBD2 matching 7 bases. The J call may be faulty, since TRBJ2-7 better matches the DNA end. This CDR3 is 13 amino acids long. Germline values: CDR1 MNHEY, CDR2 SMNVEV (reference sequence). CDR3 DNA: TGTGCCAGCAGTTTGTGGGGAGGGCGCGAGCAGTACTTC. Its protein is CASSLWGGREQYF.

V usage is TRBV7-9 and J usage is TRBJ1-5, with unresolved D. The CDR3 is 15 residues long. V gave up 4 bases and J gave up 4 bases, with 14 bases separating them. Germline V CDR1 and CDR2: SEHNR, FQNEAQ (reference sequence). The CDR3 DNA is TGTGCCAGCAGCTCTGCGGGAGCAGCAAATCAGCCCCAGCATTTT. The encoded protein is CASSSAGAANQPQHF.

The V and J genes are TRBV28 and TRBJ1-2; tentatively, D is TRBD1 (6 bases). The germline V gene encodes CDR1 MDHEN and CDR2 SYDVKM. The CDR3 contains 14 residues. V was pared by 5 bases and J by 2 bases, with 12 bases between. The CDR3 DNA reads TGTGCCAGCAGTCCCTTAGGGGGGAACTATGGCTACACCTTC. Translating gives CASSPLGGNYGYTF.

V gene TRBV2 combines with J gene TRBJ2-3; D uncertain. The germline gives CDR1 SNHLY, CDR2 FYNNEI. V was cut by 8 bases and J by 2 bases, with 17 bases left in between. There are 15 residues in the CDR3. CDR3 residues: CASQLVRADTDTQYF. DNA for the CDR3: TGTGCCAGCCAGCTAGTCCGGGCCGACACAGATACGCAGTATTTT.

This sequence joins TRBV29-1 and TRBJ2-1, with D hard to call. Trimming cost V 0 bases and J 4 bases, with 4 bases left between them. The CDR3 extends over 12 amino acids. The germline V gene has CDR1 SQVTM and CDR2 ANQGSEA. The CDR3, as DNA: TGCAGCGTTGAAGACAGATACAATGAGCAGTTCTTC. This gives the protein CSVEDRYNEQFF.

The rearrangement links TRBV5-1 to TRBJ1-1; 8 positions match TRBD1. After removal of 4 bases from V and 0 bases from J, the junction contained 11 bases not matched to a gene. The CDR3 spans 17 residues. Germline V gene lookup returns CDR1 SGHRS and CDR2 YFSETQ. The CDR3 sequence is CASSPEWTGPMNTEAFF. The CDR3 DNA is TGCGCCAGCAGCCCGGAGTGGACAGGGCCCATGAACACTGAAGCTTTCTTT. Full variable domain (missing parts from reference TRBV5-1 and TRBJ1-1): KAGVTQTPRYLIKTRGQQVTLSCSPISGHRSVSWYQQTPGQGLQFLFEYFSETQRNKGNFPGRFSGRQFSNSRSEMNVSTLELGDSALYLCASSPEWTGPMNTEAFFGQGTRLTVV.

The CDR3 here is CATLSSGPVYEQYF. For the CDR3, the DNA is TGTGCCACCCTCTCGTCCGGGCCAGTCTACGAGCAGTACTTC. The chain joins TRBV10-3 to TRBJ2-7; unclear D gene. Germline V gene data show CDR1 as ENHRY and CDR2 as SYGVKD. Trimming pared 10 bases from V and 3 bases from J, leaving 19 bases between. The CDR3 is 14 residues long.

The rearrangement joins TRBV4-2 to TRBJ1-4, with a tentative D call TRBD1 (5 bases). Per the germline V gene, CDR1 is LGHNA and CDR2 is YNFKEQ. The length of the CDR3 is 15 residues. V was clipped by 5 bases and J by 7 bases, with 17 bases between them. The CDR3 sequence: CASSLLGHASEKLFF. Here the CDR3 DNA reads TGTGCCAGCAGCTTGCTCGGACACGCGAGTGAAAAACTGTTTTTT.

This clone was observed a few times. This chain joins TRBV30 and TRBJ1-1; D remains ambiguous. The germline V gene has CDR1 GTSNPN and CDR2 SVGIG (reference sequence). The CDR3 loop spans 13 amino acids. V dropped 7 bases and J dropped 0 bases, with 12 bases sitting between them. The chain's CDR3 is CASLQSLNTEAFF. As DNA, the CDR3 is TGTGCCTCACTACAGAGCTTGAACACTGAAGCTTTCTTT.

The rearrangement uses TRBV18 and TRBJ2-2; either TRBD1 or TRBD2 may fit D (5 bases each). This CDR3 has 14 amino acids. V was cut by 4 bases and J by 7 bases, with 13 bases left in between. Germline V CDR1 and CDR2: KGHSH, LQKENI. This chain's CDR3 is CASSRDLRVGELFF. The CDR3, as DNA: TGTGCCAGCTCACGGGACCTCAGGGTCGGGGAGCTGTTTTTT.

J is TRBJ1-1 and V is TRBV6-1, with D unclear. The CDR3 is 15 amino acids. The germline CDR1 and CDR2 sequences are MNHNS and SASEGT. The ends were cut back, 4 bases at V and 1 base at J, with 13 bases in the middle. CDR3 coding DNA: TGTGCCAGCAGTGTCCAACTGACCAGGAACACTGAAGCTTTCTTT. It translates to CASSVQLTRNTEAFF.

The CDR3 coding sequence is TGTGCCAGCAGCACACAACAGGGAAATTCACCCCTCCACTTT. Translated, it gives CASSTQQGNSPLHF. The chain combines TRBV9 with TRBJ1-6; a possible D gene is TRBD1 (6 bases). This CDR3 spans 14 amino acids. Trimming shortened V by 4 bases and J by 7 bases, and 12 bases separated the two germline ends. The germline CDR1 and CDR2 sequences are SGDLS and YYNGEE.